The 4 T cell receptor beta chains reported below all come from one sample, sequenced in a study of blood T cell repertoires in COVID-19 (dated by TCRdb to the early 2020s). Library preparation employed the immunoSEQ multiplex PCR assay. In TCRdb, the immuneACCESS table is reduced to in-frame sequences with V and J assigned. These tables do not hold every clone; where another copy was compared, an unresolved V gene accounts for under half, and the others remain unexplained. This sample lists roughly 280,000 clones; approximately 86% were detected once. Approximately 9.7% of the sample is held by the ten biggest clonotypes. The source material was peripheral blood. The receptors originated from a man in his forties with active or convalescent COVID-19.

DNA for the CDR3: TGTGCCACCAGTGATCCCGGTCAGGGGGAGCAGTACTTC. Translation gives CATSDPGQGEQYF. V usage is TRBV24-1 and J usage is TRBJ2-7; possible D gene TRBD1, 6 bases. Germline V lookup: CDR1 KGHDR, CDR2 SFDVKD. The CDR3 covers 13 residues. V lost 3 bases and J lost 7, with 12 bases in between.

The chain joins TRBV5-4 to TRBJ2-1; D remains ambiguous. The CDR3 is 12 amino acids. Germline lookup yields CDR1 SGHNT and CDR2 YYREEE (reference sequence). V dropped 4 bases and J dropped 8 bases, with 10 bases sitting between them. DNA for the CDR3: TGTGCCAGCAGCCTCGACACCTATGAGCAGTTCTTC. Its translation: CASSLDTYEQFF.

The rearrangement joins TRBV19 to TRBJ1-5, with TRBD1 identical over 7 bases. With V trimmed by 6 bases and J by 5 bases, 7 bases remained unmatched. CDR1 is LNHDA and CDR2 is SQIVND in the germline V gene (reference sequence). There are 14 residues in the CDR3. CDR3 loop: CASSTLTGDQPQHF. CDR3 coding DNA: TGTGCCAGTAGCACTCTTACAGGGGATCAGCCCCAGCATTTT.

This rearrangement joins TRBV5-1 to TRBJ1-4; no definite D call. Trimming stripped 2 bases from V and 7 bases from J, with 9 bases between. CDR1 and CDR2 from the germline V gene are SGHRS and YFSETQ. This CDR3 comprises 13 residues. CDR3 nucleotide sequence: TGCGCCAGCAGCTTAGGAGGGAGTGAAAAACTGTTTTTT. Translating gives CASSLGGSEKLFF. The whole variable domain, remainder taken from reference TRBV5-1 and TRBJ1-4, is KAGVTQTPRYLIKTRGQQVTLSCSPISGHRSVSWYQQTPGQGLQFLFEYFSETQRNKGNFPGRFSGRQFSNSRSEMNVSTLELGDSALYLCASSLGGSEKLFFGSGTQLSVL.